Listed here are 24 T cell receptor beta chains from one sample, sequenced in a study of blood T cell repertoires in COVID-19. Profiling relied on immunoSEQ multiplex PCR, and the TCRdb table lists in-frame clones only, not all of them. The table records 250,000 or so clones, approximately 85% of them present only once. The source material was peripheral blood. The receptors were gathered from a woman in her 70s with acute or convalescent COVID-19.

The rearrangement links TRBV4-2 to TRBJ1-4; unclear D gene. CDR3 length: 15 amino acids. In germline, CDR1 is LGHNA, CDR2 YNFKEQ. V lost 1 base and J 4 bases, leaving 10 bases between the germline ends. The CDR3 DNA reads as TGTGCCAGCAGCCAAGCATTACTTAGTAATGAAAAACTGTTTTTT. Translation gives CASSQALLSNEKLFF.

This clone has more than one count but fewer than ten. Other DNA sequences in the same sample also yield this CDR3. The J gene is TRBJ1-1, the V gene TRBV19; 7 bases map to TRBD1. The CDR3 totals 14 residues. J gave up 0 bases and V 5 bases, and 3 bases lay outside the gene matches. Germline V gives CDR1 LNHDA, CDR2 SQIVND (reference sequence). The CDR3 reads CASSLGQMNTEAFF. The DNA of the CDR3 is TGTGCCAGTAGTCTGGGACAGATGAACACTGAAGCTTTCTTT.

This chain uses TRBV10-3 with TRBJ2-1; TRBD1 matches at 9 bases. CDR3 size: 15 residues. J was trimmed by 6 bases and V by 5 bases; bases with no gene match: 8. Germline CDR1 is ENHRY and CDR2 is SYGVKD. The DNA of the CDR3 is TGTGCCATCAGTCCAGGGACAGGGATTCCCAATGAGCAGTTCTTC. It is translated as CAISPGTGIPNEQFF.

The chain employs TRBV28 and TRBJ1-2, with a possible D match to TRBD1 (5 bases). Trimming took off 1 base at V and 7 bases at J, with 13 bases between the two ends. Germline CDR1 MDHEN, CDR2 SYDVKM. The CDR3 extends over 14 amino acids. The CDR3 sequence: CASSLSGGGTGYTF. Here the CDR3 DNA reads TGTGCCAGCAGTTTATCCGGCGGGGGGACTGGCTACACCTTC.

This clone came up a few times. The CDR3 is CASKAGGNTDTQYF. In nucleotides, the CDR3 is TGTGCCAGTAAGGCGGGGGGAAACACAGATACGCAGTATTTT. V gene TRBV19 combines with J gene TRBJ2-3; TRBD2 aligns across 8 bases. CDR3 length: 14 amino acids. Germline assignment: CDR1 LNHDA and CDR2 SQIVND (reference sequence). Trimming cost V 7 bases and J 2 bases; bases outside gene matches: 5.

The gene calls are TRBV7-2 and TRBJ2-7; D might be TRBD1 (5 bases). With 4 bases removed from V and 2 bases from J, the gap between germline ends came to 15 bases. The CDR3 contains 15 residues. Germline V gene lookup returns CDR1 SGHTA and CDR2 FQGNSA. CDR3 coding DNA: TGTGCCAGCAGCTACAGGCCTAGAAGCGCCTACGAGCAGTACTTC. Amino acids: CASSYRPRSAYEQYF.

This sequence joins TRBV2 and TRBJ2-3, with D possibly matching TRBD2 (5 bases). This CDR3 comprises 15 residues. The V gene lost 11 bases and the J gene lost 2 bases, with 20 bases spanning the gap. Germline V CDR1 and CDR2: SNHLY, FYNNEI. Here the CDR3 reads CALIPGIGNTDTQYF. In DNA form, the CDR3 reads TGTGCCCTTATCCCGGGGATTGGGAACACAGATACGCAGTATTTT.

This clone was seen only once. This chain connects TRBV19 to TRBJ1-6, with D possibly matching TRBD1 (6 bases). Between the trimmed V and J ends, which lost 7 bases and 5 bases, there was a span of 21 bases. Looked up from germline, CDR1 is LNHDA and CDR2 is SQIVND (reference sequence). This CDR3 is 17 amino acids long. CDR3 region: CASNAGSWGRNNSPLHF. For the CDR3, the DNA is TGTGCCAGTAACGCTGGGTCATGGGGGCGAAATAATTCACCCCTCCACTTT.

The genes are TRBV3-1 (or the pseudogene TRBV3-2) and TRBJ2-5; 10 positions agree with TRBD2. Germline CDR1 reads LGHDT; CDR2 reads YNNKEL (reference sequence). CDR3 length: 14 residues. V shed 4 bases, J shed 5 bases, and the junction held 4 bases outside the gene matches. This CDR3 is CASSLSGGTETQYF. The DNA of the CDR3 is TGTGCCAGCAGCCTTAGCGGGGGGACGGAGACCCAGTACTTC.

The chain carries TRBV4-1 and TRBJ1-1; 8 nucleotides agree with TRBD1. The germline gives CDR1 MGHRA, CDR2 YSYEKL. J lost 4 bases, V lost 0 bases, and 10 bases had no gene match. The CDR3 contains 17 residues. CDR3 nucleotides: TGCGCCAGCAGCCAAGATACACAGGGGGAACCGGTCACTGAAGCTTTCTTT. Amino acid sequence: CASSQDTQGEPVTEAFF.

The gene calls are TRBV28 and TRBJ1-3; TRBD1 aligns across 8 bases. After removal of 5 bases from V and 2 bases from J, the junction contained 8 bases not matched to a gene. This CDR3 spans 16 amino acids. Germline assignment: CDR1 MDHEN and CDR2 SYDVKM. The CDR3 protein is CASSETGEITGNTIYF. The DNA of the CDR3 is TGTGCCAGCAGTGAGACAGGGGAAATAACTGGAAACACCATATATTTT.

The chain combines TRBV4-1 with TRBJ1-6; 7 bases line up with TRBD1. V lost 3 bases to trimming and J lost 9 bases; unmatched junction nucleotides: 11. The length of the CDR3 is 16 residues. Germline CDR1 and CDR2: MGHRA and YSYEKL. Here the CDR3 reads CASSQPTDRVGSPLHF. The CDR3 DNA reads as TGCGCCAGCAGCCAGCCGACAGACAGGGTAGGTTCACCCCTCCACTTT.

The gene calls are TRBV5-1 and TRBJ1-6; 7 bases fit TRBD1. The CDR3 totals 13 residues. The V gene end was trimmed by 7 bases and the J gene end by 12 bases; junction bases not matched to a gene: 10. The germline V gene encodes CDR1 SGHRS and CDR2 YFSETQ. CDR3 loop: CASHGTEVGPLHF. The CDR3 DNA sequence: TGCGCCAGCCATGGGACAGAGGTAGGACCCCTCCACTTT. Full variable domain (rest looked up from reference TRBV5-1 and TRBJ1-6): KAGVTQTPRYLIKTRGQQVTLSCSPISGHRSVSWYQQTPGQGLQFLFEYFSETQRNKGNFPGRFSGRQFSNSRSEMNVSTLELGDSALYLCASHGTEVGPLHFGNGTRLTVT.

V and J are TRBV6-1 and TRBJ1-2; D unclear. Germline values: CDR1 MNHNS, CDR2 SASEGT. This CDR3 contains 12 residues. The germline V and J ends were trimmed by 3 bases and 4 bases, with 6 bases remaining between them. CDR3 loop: CASSDPGYGYTF. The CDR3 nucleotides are TGTGCCAGCAGTGATCCCGGCTATGGCTACACCTTC.

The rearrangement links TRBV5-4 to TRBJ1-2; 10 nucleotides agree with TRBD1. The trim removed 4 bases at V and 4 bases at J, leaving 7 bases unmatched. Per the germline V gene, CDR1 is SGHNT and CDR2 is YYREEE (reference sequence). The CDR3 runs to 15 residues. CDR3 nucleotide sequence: TGTGCCAGCAGCCCTTCGACAGGGGGCGGCTATGGCTACACCTTC. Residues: CASSPSTGGGYGYTF.

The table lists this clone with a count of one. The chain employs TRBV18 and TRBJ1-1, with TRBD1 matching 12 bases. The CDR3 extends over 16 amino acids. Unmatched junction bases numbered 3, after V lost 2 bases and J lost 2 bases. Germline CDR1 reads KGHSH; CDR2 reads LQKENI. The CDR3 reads CASSPWDRGRNTEAFF. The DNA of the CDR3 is TGTGCCAGCTCACCATGGGACAGGGGGCGCAACACTGAAGCTTTCTTT.

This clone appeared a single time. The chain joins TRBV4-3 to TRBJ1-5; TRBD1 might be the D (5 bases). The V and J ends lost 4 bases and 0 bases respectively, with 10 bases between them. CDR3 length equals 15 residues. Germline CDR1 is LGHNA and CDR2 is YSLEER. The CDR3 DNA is TGCGCCAGCAGCCCTTGGACAAGTAGCAATCAGCCCCAGCATTTT. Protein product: CASSPWTSSNQPQHF.

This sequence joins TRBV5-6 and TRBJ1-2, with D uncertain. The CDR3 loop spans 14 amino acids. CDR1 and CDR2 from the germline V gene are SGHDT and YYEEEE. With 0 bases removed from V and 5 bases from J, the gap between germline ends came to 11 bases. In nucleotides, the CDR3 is TGTGCCAGCAGCTTGGGATGGGGAGGGTATGGCTACACCTTC. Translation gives CASSLGWGGYGYTF.

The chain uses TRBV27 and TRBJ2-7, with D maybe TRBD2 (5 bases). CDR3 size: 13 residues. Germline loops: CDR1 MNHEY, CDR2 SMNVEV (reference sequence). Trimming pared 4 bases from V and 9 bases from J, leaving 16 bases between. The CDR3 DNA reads TGTGCCAGCAGTTCCCCCCGTGAGGGTAGGCAGTACTTC. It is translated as CASSSPREGRQYF.

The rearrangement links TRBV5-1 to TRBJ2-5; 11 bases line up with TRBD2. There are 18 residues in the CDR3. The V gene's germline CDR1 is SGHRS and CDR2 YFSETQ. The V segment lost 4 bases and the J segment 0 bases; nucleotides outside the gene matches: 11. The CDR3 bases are TGCGCCAGCAGCCCCTGGAGGGGGGGACTAGCGGACCAAGAGACCCAGTACTTC. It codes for CASSPWRGGLADQETQYF.

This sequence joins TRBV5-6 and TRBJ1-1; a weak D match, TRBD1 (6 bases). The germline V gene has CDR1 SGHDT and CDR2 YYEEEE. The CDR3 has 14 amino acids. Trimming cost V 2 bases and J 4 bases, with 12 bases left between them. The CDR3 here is CASSLGQRGTEAFF. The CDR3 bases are TGTGCCAGCAGCTTAGGACAGAGGGGCACTGAAGCTTTCTTT.

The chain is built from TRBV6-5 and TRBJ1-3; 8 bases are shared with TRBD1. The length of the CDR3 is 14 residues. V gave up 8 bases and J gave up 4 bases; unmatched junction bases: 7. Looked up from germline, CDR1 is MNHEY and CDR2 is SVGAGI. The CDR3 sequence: CASFAGTGGNTIYF. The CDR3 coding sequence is TGTGCCAGCTTTGCGGGGACAGGAGGAAACACCATATATTTT.

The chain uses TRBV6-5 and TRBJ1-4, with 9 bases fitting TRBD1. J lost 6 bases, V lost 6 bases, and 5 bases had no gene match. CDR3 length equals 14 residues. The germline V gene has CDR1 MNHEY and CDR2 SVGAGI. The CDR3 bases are TGTGCCAGCAGCGACAGGGGGAGGGATGAAAAACTGTTTTTT. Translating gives CASSDRGRDEKLFF.

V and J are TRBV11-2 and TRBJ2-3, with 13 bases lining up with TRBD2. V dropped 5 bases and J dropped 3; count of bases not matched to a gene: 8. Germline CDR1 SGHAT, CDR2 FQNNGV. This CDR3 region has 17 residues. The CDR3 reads CASSRTILAGGTDTQYF. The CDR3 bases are TGTGCCAGCAGCCGGACCATACTAGCGGGGGGGACAGATACGCAGTATTTT.